This T cell receptor beta chain was obtained from a study of T-cell reconstitution after alpha-beta-depleted transplantation in children (dated by TCRdb to the mid-2010s). Notes on the research overall: The study quantitatively tracked T-cell immune reconstitution after TCRalphabeta/CD19-depleted allogeneic hematopoietic cell transplantation in children using TCR repertoire profiling.

The library was built by means of PCR. The sequencer was an Illumina HiSeq 2500. TCR library preparation used molecular barcoding, with unique molecular identifiers applied to normalize quantification of the TCRbeta repertoire. TCRdb reprocessing: public reads trimmed at Q25 with fastp, clones called with MiXCR, in-frame beta chains kept. Rows with one shared CDR3 protein collapse into an entry with the most common genes and DNA. In all, the sample holds around 200,000 distinct CDR3 sequences, and approximately 9.5% of those were seen once. Together, the top ten hold roughly 6.2% of the sample. V loses 6 bases of germline sequence and J loses 0 bases, and the interval between the two ends is 9 bases. Inclusive of both ends, the CDR3 amounts to 13 amino acids. The CDR3 DNA has 39 bases and is translated from base 1. CDR1 is given as KGHSH and CDR2 as LQKENI, both from the germline V gene. As regards this clonotype: Its antigen remains unidentified. This CDR3 is missing its conserved last phenylalanine or tryptophan, likely due to a read error.

The V and J genes are TRBV18 and TRBJ2-7; TRBD1 is possibly the D segment (5 matching bases). This material consisted of PBMCs from the stem cell graft donor, taken from the stem cell graft. This clonotype originated in a human donor who donated a stem cell graft to a child with acute lymphoblastic leukemia. In nucleotide form, the sequence is TGTGCCAGCTCTCGACAGAGCTCCTACGAGCAGTACTAC. Protein translation: CASSRQSSYEQYY.